One and the same sample provided the 13 T cell receptor beta chains below, sequenced in a study of human T cells and chemical hapten exposure. Each CDR3 protein is one row after TCRdb ran MiXCR on the RACE reads. The sample consists of under 100,000 distinct CDR3 sequences, about an eighth of them appearing once. Sample time point: patch test 2, 6 weeks after DPC sensitization. Documented treatment: therapeutic diphenylcyclopropenone sensitization with weekly scalp DPC. Sequenced here: whole blood, sampled in connection with sensitization to the hapten diphenylcyclopropenone (DPC). The receptors were gathered from a woman between 40 and 50 years old with alopecia areata. Some clones in this sample may be carry-over from other donors' samples.

This clonotype was seen at least ten times. The chain joins TRBV7-2 to TRBJ1-1; D gene unclear. The CDR3 runs 15 residues. Trimming stripped 5 bases from V and 5 bases from J, with 18 bases between. Germline CDR1 reads SGHTA; CDR2 reads FQGNSA. CDR3 sequence: CASSPYSSGGTEAFF. CDR3 bases: TGTGCCAGCAGCCCCTATTCCAGCGGTGGTACTGAAGCTTTCTTT.

The chain is built from TRBV19 and TRBJ2-1; 9 bases agree with TRBD2. The CDR3 is 17 residues long. Germline V CDR1 and CDR2: LNHDA, SQIVND (reference sequence). The J segment lost 0 bases and the V segment lost 4 bases, leaving 7 bases of the junction unmatched. In nucleotides, the CDR3 is TGTGCCAGTAGTACGGACCGACTAGCGGCCTCCTACAATGAGCAGTTCTTC. Its translation: CASSTDRLAASYNEQFF.

The chain couples TRBV19 to TRBJ2-7, with 7 bases identical to TRBD1. Germline V lookup: CDR1 LNHDA, CDR2 SQIVND (reference sequence). This CDR3 region has 12 residues. The V segment lost 8 bases and the J segment 3 bases; nucleotides outside the gene matches: 4. For the CDR3, the DNA is TGTGCCAGTTCCGACAGGGACTACGAGCAGTACTTC. Protein product: CASSDRDYEQYF.

This chain joins TRBV29-1 and TRBJ2-7, with D tentatively TRBD1 (5 bases). The CDR3 spans 16 residues. Trimming left V 3 bases short and J 0 bases short, with 18 bases between. CDR1 and CDR2 (germline): SQVTM, ANQGSEA. The CDR3: CSVEAPGMRSSYEQYF. The DNA of the CDR3 is TGCAGCGTTGAGGCCCCAGGGATGCGATCCTCCTACGAGCAGTACTTC.

The chain carries TRBV27 and TRBJ2-7; TRBD2 aligns across 12 bases. CDR1 and CDR2 from the germline V gene are MNHEY and SMNVEV (reference sequence). The CDR3 is made up of 13 amino acids. V lost 7 bases to trimming and J lost 4 bases; unmatched junction nucleotides: 2. The CDR3 here is CASKTSGRYEQYF. CDR3 coding DNA: TGTGCCAGCAAGACTAGCGGGAGATACGAGCAGTACTTC.

This clonotype has a count of ten or more. A read error may account for a junction end that differs from germline. V gene TRBV20-1 combines with J gene TRBJ2-1; TRBD1 might be the D (6 bases). CDR1 is DFQATT and CDR2 is SNEGSKA in the germline V gene (reference sequence). The CDR3 runs 15 residues. CDR3 loop: CSARGGWGSTNEQFF. CDR3 bases: TGCAGTGCCAGAGGGGGATGGGGCTCTACGAATGAGCAGTTCTTC.

This clonotype occurred a few times. This rearrangement joins TRBV5-4 to TRBJ2-3; possible D gene TRBD2, 5 bases. In germline, CDR1 is SGHNT, CDR2 YYREEE (reference sequence). Trimming cost V 0 bases and J 2 bases, with 13 bases left between them. The CDR3 totals 16 residues. The CDR3 nucleotides read TGTGCCAGCAGCTTGGGAGCGCCCGGGAACACAGATACGCAGTATTTT. Translation gives CASSLGAPGNTDTQYF.

In this sample, this clonotype turned up a few times. The genes are TRBV18 and TRBJ2-3; 7 nucleotides align to TRBD1. V was pared by 4 bases and J by 0 bases, with 4 bases of the junction left unmatched. The CDR3 totals 15 residues. The V gene's germline CDR1 is KGHSH and CDR2 LQKENI. CDR3 protein: CASSRYRGSTDTQYF. The CDR3 DNA follows: TGTGCCAGCTCACGCTACAGGGGTAGCACAGATACGCAGTATTTT.

At least ten counts were recorded for this clonotype. This chain connects TRBV12-3 or TRBV12-4 to TRBJ2-3, with 7 bases lining up with TRBD2. Losses at the gene ends were 5 bases for V and 10 bases for J; bases not matched to a gene: 15. The CDR3 extends over 15 amino acids. CDR3 coding DNA: TGTGCCAGCAGTGGGGTAGCGGGCCCTCCTGGCGCGCAGTATTTT. Translating it yields CASSGVAGPPGAQYF.

The chain joins TRBV7-2 to TRBJ2-3; 11 bases line up with TRBD2. Germline-derived CDR1 and CDR2 are SGHTA and FQGNSA. This CDR3 has 15 residues. V lost 6 bases and J lost 3; bases outside the gene matches: 5. DNA of the CDR3: TGTGCCAGCAGATATACTAGCGGGGGTACAGATACGCAGTATTTT. It codes for CASRYTSGGTDTQYF.

In this sample, this clonotype turned up a few times. Written as DNA, the CDR3 is TGTGCCAGCAGCCGGGACGAGGGCTACGAGCAGTACTTC. Protein product: CASSRDEGYEQYF. The rearrangement joins TRBV7-2 to TRBJ2-7; D may correspond to TRBD1 or TRBD2 (5 bases each). The CDR3 has 13 residues. Trimming stripped 5 bases from V and 3 bases from J, with 11 bases between. CDR1 and CDR2 from the germline V gene are SGHTA and FQGNSA.

This clonotype was counted ten times or more. The chain employs TRBV6-5 and TRBJ1-6; 9 positions match TRBD1. The germline V gene has CDR1 MNHEY and CDR2 SVGAGI. This CDR3 contains 17 residues. The J segment lost 1 base and the V segment lost 2 bases, leaving 3 bases of the junction unmatched. This CDR3 reads CASSYDRGGSYNSPLHF. The CDR3 nucleotides are TGTGCCAGCAGTTACGACAGGGGGGGATCCTATAATTCACCCCTCCACTTT.

This clonotype was detected many times. As DNA, the CDR3 is TGTGCCACCAGTGACTCGGGACAGGGGAGCAACGAGCAGTACTTC. Protein product: CATSDSGQGSNEQYF. V gene TRBV24-1 combines with J gene TRBJ2-7; 10 bases are a match to TRBD1. With V trimmed by 4 bases and J by 5 bases, 7 bases remained unmatched. In germline, CDR1 is KGHDR, CDR2 SFDVKD. The CDR3 length is 15 residues.